This TCR beta chain is from a study of T cells after posttransplantation cyclophosphamide. Study-wide results and limits: Donor CD8+ memory clones often dominated recipient blood repertoires at later times. Tissue-infiltrating T cells from skin or gut overlapped little with blood T cells.

Concerning this clone itself: Its target is not known.

Cyclophosphamide on days +3 and +4 followed busulfan-fludarabine conditioning and a marrow graft. The trim removed 4 bases at V and 5 bases at J, leaving 11 bases unmatched. The CDR3 totals 15 residues. Germline V gives CDR1 LGHNA, CDR2 YSLEER. Data came from immunoSEQ multiplex PCR; TCRdb stores just in-frame clones and leaves some out. The sample lists around 22,000 clones; 86% were seen once. This clonotype originated in a female patient younger than 45 who received an allogeneic stem cell transplant from an unrelated donor, was CMV-positive, and had no GVHD. Some T cells may possibly be graft donor cells. The sample in question was PBMCs, obtained after allogeneic stem cell transplant with posttransplant cyclophosphamide. The chain links TRBV4-3 to TRBJ2-7; TRBD1 matches at 7 bases. CDR3 bases: TGCGCCAGCAGCCTCCGCCACAGGGGTCCCCACGAGCAGTACTTC. Amino acid sequence: CASSLRHRGPHEQYF.